This TCR beta chain was captured in a study of T cell clonality in common variable immunodeficiency. Most patients and controls had Caucasian heritage. This clone was recorded at least ten times. The antigen is undetermined. The CDR3 end lies 3 residues beyond the end of the read and is filled in from the germline J gene. General observations from the study: TCRbeta clonality was increased in CVID versus healthy controls. Common variable immunodeficiency TCR beta sequences reportedly had fewer deletions and N-nucleotide insertions. The cause of increased CVID clonality remains unclear without subpopulation sequencing.

Measured with immunoSEQ multiplex PCR; TCRdb has only the in-frame clones, and not every one. The sample is made up of some 50,000 clones, none counted only once. The CDR3 has 15 amino acids. Unmatched junction bases numbered 5, after V lost 5 bases and J lost 0 bases. The V gene's germline CDR1 is MNHEY and CDR2 SVGEGT. This TCR derives from a person aged 18-69 years in good health. The sequenced material came from peripheral blood mononuclear cells. The J gene is TRBJ1-2, the V gene TRBV6-2 or TRBV6-3, with 8 positions matching TRBD1. The part of the CDR3 DNA that was read is TGTGCCAGCAGTACCGGACAGGGAGCTAACTATGGC. Translating gives CASSTGQGANYG. The CDR3 reads in full as CASSTGQGANYGYTF.